Listed below are T cell receptor beta chains from one sample, sequenced in a study of monozygotic twins with cystic fibrosis. Assay: immunoSEQ multiplex PCR; the TCRdb copy retains only in-frame clones and omits some. The sample gives over 10,000 clones, approximately 85% of which show up once; over 0.5% is in the top ten. Sequenced: blood. The receptors originated from a man between 18 and 29 years old with cystic fibrosis. Each CDR3 is given with its conserved first and last residue. The order of the fields is clone size, V gene, D gene, J gene, CDR3 protein, CDR3 DNA. A D gene is named only where the DNA matches it firmly. Size values are once, few and many counts, or a class for expanded clones, and some rows have none.

NA,TRBV19,NA,TRBJ2-5,CASTETQYF,TGTGCCAGTACGGAGACCCAGTACTTC
NA,TRBV6-1,NA,TRBJ2-5,CASSELVRAKFQETQYF,TGTGCCAGCAGTGAATTAGTAAGGGCCAAATTCCAAGAGACCCAGTACTTC
NA,TRBV15,NA,TRBJ1-3,CATSNQGAGNTIYF,TGTGCCACCAGCAATCAGGGAGCTGGAAACACCATATATTTT
NA,TRBV19,NA,TRBJ2-7,CASKVGGDYYEQYF,TGTGCCAGTAAGGTAGGAGGGGATTACTACGAGCAGTACTTC
NA,TRBV6-1,NA,TRBJ1-3,CATGQNSGNTIYF,TGTGCCACCGGACAGAACTCTGGAAACACCATATATTTT
NA,TRBV5-1,TRBD2,TRBJ2-3,CASSWTSGGATDTQYF,TGCGCCAGCAGCTGGACTAGCGGGGGGGCCACAGATACGCAGTATTTT
NA,TRBV27,NA,TRBJ1-6,CASSSAVQGESPLHF,TGTGCCAGCAGTTCGGCGGTACAGGGAGAATCACCCCTCCACTTT
NA,TRBV10-3,NA,TRBJ2-1,CAISDSRAEGNNEQFF,TGTGCCATCAGCGACAGCAGAGCGGAGGGGAACAATGAGCAGTTCTTC
few,TRBV6-5,NA,TRBJ1-2,CASSYPPPRFYGYTF,TGTGCCAGCAGTTACCCCCCACCCAGGTTCTATGGCTACACCTTC
NA,TRBV5-6,NA,TRBJ1-5,CASSHRMVSNQPQHF,TGTGCCAGCAGCCATCGAATGGTTAGCAATCAGCCCCAGCATTTT
NA,TRBV29-1,TRBD1,TRBJ1-1,CSAHPDRGTEAFF,TGCAGCGCCCACCCGGACAGGGGCACTGAAGCTTTCTTT
NA,TRBV2,NA,TRBJ1-5,CASSPGHSSNQPQHF,TGTGCCAGCAGCCCGGGACACTCTAGCAATCAGCCCCAGCATTTT
NA,TRBV2,TRBD2,TRBJ2-5,CASRPTRTSGTRETQYF,TGTGCCAGCAGACCCACCCGGACTAGCGGGACCCGCGAGACCCAGTACTTC
NA,TRBV2,NA,TRBJ2-1,CASSVNPRSRLYNEQFF,TGTGCCAGCAGTGTTAACCCAAGAAGTCGGTTGTACAATGAGCAGTTCTTC
NA,TRBV7-2,NA,TRBJ2-2,CASSRRQGSGGELFF,TGTGCCAGCAGCCGGAGACAGGGTAGCGGCGGGGAGCTGTTTTTT
once,TRBV5-1,TRBD1,TRBJ1-4,CASSLSRTGNEKLFF,TGCGCCAGCAGCTTGTCCCGGACAGGGAATGAAAAACTGTTTTTT
NA,TRBV4-3,NA,TRBJ1-3,CASSQDPVFRNTIYF,TGCGCCAGCAGCCAAGATCCAGTGTTCAGAAACACCATATATTTT
NA,TRBV19,NA,TRBJ2-3,CASGAAGVSDTQYF,TGTGCCAGTGGGGCAGCAGGGGTTTCAGATACGCAGTATTTT
NA,TRBV4-1,TRBD1,TRBJ1-3,CASSQERQGAGNTIYF,TGCGCCAGCAGCCAAGAGAGACAGGGGGCCGGAAACACCATATATTTT
NA,TRBV4-3,NA,TRBJ2-5,CASSQVGPPGETQYF,TGCGCCAGCAGCCAAGTAGGACCGCCCGGGGAGACCCAGTACTTC
NA,TRBV4-1,NA,TRBJ1-5,CASSQVGGPASNQPQHF,TGCGCCAGCAGCCAAGTGGGGGGGCCAGCGAGCAATCAGCCCCAGCATTTT
NA,TRBV5-1,TRBD2,TRBJ2-3,CASSLRGLEYDTQYF,TGCGCCAGCAGCTTGAGGGGACTAGAGTACGATACGCAGTATTTT
NA,TRBV7-2,NA,TRBJ2-7,CASSPLTGYTYEQYF,TGTGCCAGCAGCCCCTTGACAGGCTATACCTACGAGCAGTACTTC
NA,TRBV7-6,NA,TRBJ2-1,CASSLRVRSSYNEQFF,TGTGCCAGCAGCCTTAGGGTGAGAAGCTCCTACAATGAGCAGTTCTTC
once,TRBV7-9,TRBD1,TRBJ2-7,CASSLVHRTGIAYEQYF,TGTGCCAGCAGCTTAGTCCACCGGACAGGGATAGCGTACGAGCAGTACTTC
NA,TRBV10-2,NA,TRBJ1-1,CASNLFADTEAFF,TGCGCCAGCAATCTGTTTGCGGACACTGAAGCTTTCTTT
NA,TRBV5-6,NA,TRBJ1-1,CASSLARGAYTEAFF,TGTGCCAGCAGCTTGGCACGGGGTGCTTATACTGAAGCTTTCTTT
NA,TRBV7-9,NA,TRBJ2-3,CASSGRDPTSDTQYF,TGTGCCAGCAGCGGCCGGGACCCAACATCAGATACGCAGTATTTT
NA,TRBV19,NA,TRBJ2-7,CASSIEDSYEQYF,TGTGCCAGTAGTATAGAGGATTCCTACGAGCAGTACTTC
NA,TRBV7-9,NA,TRBJ2-7,CASSLGSNSAGEQYF,TGTGCCAGCAGCTTAGGATCGAATTCAGCGGGCGAGCAGTACTTC
NA,TRBV2,NA,TRBJ1-1,CASRPRTGNTEAFF,TGTGCCAGCAGGCCAAGGACGGGGAACACTGAAGCTTTCTTT
few,TRBV30,NA,TRBJ1-5,CAWSGSFTQPQHF,TGTGCCTGGAGTGGATCCTTCACACAGCCCCAGCATTTT
NA,TRBV5-6,NA,TRBJ2-5,CASSRIGSRQQETQYF,TGTGCCAGCAGCCGGATTGGGTCACGACAGCAAGAGACCCAGTACTTC
NA,TRBV5-4,TRBD1,TRBJ1-1,CASSPPGRGQLNTEAFF,TGTGCCAGCAGCCCTCCGGGGAGGGGGCAGTTGAACACTGAAGCTTTCTTT
few,TRBV2,NA,TRBJ2-2,CASTRTGSVTGELFF,TGTGCCAGCACCCGGACGGGTAGTGTGACCGGGGAGCTGTTTTTT
NA,TRBV30,NA,TRBJ2-2,CAWSGGNWELFF,TGTGCCTGGAGTGGGGGAAACTGGGAGCTGTTTTTT
few,TRBV2,NA,TRBJ2-7,CANQRDPLGEQYF,TGTGCCAACCAACGAGACCCCCTCGGCGAGCAGTACTTC
NA,TRBV6-5,NA,TRBJ1-1,CASSPPRPGDAFF,TGTGCCAGCAGTCCCCCGCGACCCGGTGATGCTTTCTTT
NA,TRBV2,NA,TRBJ1-2,CASRVQGIRGGYTF,TGTGCCAGCAGGGTCCAGGGGATCCGCGGCGGCTACACCTTC
once,TRBV5-4,NA,TRBJ1-3,CASSLQGSGNTIYF,TGTGCCAGCAGCTTGCAGGGCTCTGGAAACACCATATATTTT
NA,TRBV10-3,TRBD2,TRBJ2-3,CAISDSGGTNTDTQYF,TGTGCCATCAGTGACAGCGGGGGGACCAACACAGATACGCAGTATTTT
NA,TRBV14,TRBD1,TRBJ2-5,CASSPGTAPFTQYF,TGTGCCAGCAGCCCGGGGACAGCCCCCTTTACCCAGTACTTC
NA,TRBV28,TRBD2,TRBJ2-3,CASSFGLAGGPTDTQYF,TGTGCCAGCAGTTTCGGACTAGCGGGGGGGCCCACAGATACGCAGTATTTT
NA,TRBV5-1,NA,TRBJ2-7,CASSLVRQENYEQYF,TGCGCCAGCAGCTTGGTCAGGCAGGAAAACTACGAGCAGTACTTC
NA,TRBV7-8,TRBD2,TRBJ2-3,CASSSPTSGGADTQYF,TGTGCCAGCAGCTCTCCGACTAGCGGGGGTGCGGATACGCAGTATTTT
NA,TRBV9,NA,TRBJ1-1,CASSVGPPGEGEAFF,TGTGCCAGCAGCGTAGGCCCCCCAGGAGAGGGTGAAGCTTTCTTT
NA,TRBV12-5,NA,TRBJ2-2,CASGPGTSVGELFF,TGTGCTAGTGGTCCTGGTACCAGTGTCGGGGAGCTGTTTTTT